The clone carrying this T cell receptor beta chain was observed at least ten times. Its antigen is as yet unknown. Primers used in a second PCR of roughly 6 to 11 cycles were a sample-barcoded 5' primer and a J-beta primer mix. Using its own MiXCR run on the 5' RACE reads, TCRdb lists one record per CDR3 protein. The sample consists of some 890,000 distinct CDR3 sequences, almost 30% of them appearing once. These data are taken from a study of blood T cells in healthy people across ages. Trimming took off 3 bases at V and 8 bases at J, with 19 bases between the two ends. The CDR3 is made up of 14 amino acids. CDR1 is DFQATT, CDR2 SNEGSKA, per germline (reference sequence). Study-wide points: In these data, TCR beta diversity tracked strongly with naive T cell percentage.

Each sample gave at least 6 million isolated PBMCs. The same sample was also studied in work on T cells of mothers and their children. In that study: Every mother supplied over 9.5 million TCR beta CDR3 reads and every child approximately 2.8 million.

The sample was blood. The receptor was derived from a woman aged 40 to 50 in good health. The genes are TRBV20-1 and TRBJ1-1; D is possibly TRBD1 (5 bases). This chain's CDR3 is CSARALGGGIEAFF. In DNA, the CDR3 is TGCAGTGCTAGGGCCCTGGGGGGGGGAATCGAAGCTTTCTTT.